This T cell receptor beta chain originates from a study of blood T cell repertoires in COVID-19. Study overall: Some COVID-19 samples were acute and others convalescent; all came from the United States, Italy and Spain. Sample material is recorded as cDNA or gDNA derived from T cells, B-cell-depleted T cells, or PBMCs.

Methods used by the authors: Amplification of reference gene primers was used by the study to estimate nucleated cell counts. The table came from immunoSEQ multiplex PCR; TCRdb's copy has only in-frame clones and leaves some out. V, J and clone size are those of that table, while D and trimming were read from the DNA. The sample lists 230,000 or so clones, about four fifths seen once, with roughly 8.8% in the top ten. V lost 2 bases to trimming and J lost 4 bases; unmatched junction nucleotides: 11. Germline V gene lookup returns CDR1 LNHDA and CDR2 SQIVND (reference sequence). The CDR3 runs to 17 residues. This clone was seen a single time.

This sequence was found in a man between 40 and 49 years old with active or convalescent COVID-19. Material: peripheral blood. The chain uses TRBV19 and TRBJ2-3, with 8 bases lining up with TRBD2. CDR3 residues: CASSITASAGLADTQYF. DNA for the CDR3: TGTGCCAGTAGTATAACAGCATCCGCGGGACTAGCAGATACGCAGTATTTT.